A single sample is the source of the 14 T cell receptor beta chains below, sequenced in a study of blood T cell repertoires in COVID-19. Repertoires were generated with immunoSEQ multiplex PCR, while TCRdb's copy carries only in-frame clones and drops some. This table has about 200,000 clones, about nine tenths appearing once. Sequencing was performed on peripheral blood. Receptors originate from a man between 18 and 29 years old with active or convalescent COVID-19.

This sequence joins TRBV4-1 and TRBJ2-2, with 9 bases lining up with TRBD2. Germline values: CDR1 MGHRA, CDR2 YSYEKL. The CDR3 extends over 16 amino acids. V was clipped by 1 base and J by 6 bases; unmatched bases: 6. Here the CDR3 DNA reads TGCGCCAGCAGCCAAGTCCAGCGGGGGGACGCCGGGGAGCTGTTTTTT. Its protein product is CASSQVQRGDAGELFF.

The chain uses TRBV5-6 and TRBJ1-2; D remains unclear. CDR1 is SGHDT, CDR2 YYEEEE, per germline. The CDR3 loop spans 17 amino acids. The V and J ends lost 2 bases and 1 base respectively, with 18 bases between them. This CDR3 is CASSFPGEVGGNYGYTF. The DNA of the CDR3 is TGTGCCAGCAGCTTCCCCGGGGAAGTAGGCGGTAACTATGGCTACACCTTC.

The CDR3 bases are TGTGCCAGCAGTTACTCGAGGGATACTGAAGCTTTCTTT. This sequence encodes CASSYSRDTEAFF. The chain is built from TRBV6-6 and TRBJ1-1; D is ambiguous. Germline CDR1 is MNHNY and CDR2 is SVGAGI (reference sequence). Trimming stripped 0 bases from V and 5 bases from J, with 7 bases between. This CDR3 has 13 amino acids.

This clone was detected only a few times. V is TRBV7-2 and J is TRBJ1-1; TRBD1 matches 7 bases. The germline V gene has CDR1 SGHTA and CDR2 FQGNSA. The CDR3 length is 14 residues. V lost 2 bases to trimming and J lost 1 base; unmatched junction nucleotides: 1. The CDR3: CASSLWTGNTEAFF. CDR3 sequence (DNA): TGTGCCAGCAGCTTATGGACAGGGAACACTGAAGCTTTCTTT.

The rearrangement links TRBV7-2 to TRBJ2-4, with D possibly being TRBD2 (6 bases). Trimming shortened V by 4 bases and J by 0 bases, and 16 bases separated the two germline ends. The CDR3 contains 17 residues. CDR1 SGHTA and CDR2 FQGNSA come from the germline V gene. CDR3 region: CASSSRGGPIAKNIQYF. The CDR3 nucleotides read TGTGCCAGCAGCTCCCGTGGAGGGCCCATAGCCAAAAACATTCAGTACTTC. The full variable domain, completed using reference TRBV7-2 and TRBJ2-4, is GAGVSQSPSNKVTEKGKDVELRCDPISGHTALYWYRQSLGQGLEFLIYFQGNSAPDKSGLPSDRFSAERTGGSVSTLTIQRTQQEDSAVYLCASSSRGGPIAKNIQYFGAGTRLSVL.

V and J are TRBV3-1 (or the pseudogene TRBV3-2) and TRBJ1-2, with D uncertain. Trimming removed 4 bases from V and 5 bases from J, with 14 bases in between. There are 14 residues in the CDR3. Germline CDR1 and CDR2: LGHDT and YNNKEL (reference sequence). Here the CDR3 reads CASSPTWGEYGYTF. In DNA form, the CDR3 reads TGTGCCAGCAGCCCAACATGGGGAGAGTATGGCTACACCTTC.

The rearrangement links TRBV4-1 to TRBJ2-7; a weak D match, TRBD2 (6 bases). Germline CDR1 MGHRA, CDR2 YSYEKL. The CDR3 extends over 15 amino acids. V lost 1 base to trimming and J lost 2 bases, with 12 bases between them. The CDR3 bases are TGCGCCAGCAGCCAAGGGGGACTGGGGGCCTACGAGCAGTACTTC. It encodes CASSQGGLGAYEQYF.

The V call is TRBV21-1, the J call TRBJ2-5; the table gives TRBD2 as D, unverified against the DNA. TRBV21-1 is a pseudogene. CDR3 length: 18 amino acids. The CDR3 DNA reads TGTGCCAGCAGCAAACCTGCCAGCGGAGCGCTCGCTTCGGAGACCCAGTACTTC. Protein product: CASSKPASGALASETQYF.

The V gene is TRBV30, the J gene TRBJ1-3, with TRBD1 matching over 7 bases. This CDR3 has 15 amino acids. V lost 2 bases to trimming and J lost 4 bases; unmatched junction nucleotides: 8. The germline gives CDR1 GTSNPN, CDR2 SVGIG (reference sequence). This CDR3 is CAWSRQGSTGNTIYF. Written as DNA, the CDR3 is TGTGCCTGGAGTAGACAGGGTAGTACGGGAAACACCATATATTTT.

This chain connects TRBV30 to TRBJ2-3, with D possibly being TRBD1 (6 bases). Germline CDR1 reads GTSNPN; CDR2 reads SVGIG (reference sequence). This CDR3 comprises 14 residues. Trimming shortened V by 4 bases and J by 4 bases, and 15 bases separated the two germline ends. CDR3 sequence (DNA): TGTGCCTGGACCAGGGGTCAACTTTCAGATACGCAGTATTTT. Translation gives CAWTRGQLSDTQYF.

This chain links TRBV6-5 with TRBJ1-1; possibly TRBD1 for D (6 bases). This CDR3 has 15 amino acids. From germline, CDR1 is MNHEY and CDR2 SVGAGI. Trimming pared 0 bases from V and 5 bases from J, leaving 13 bases between. The DNA for the CDR3 is TGTGCCAGCAGTTACTCGAGGCAGGGGACGACTGAAGCTTTCTTT. Protein sequence: CASSYSRQGTTEAFF.

The chain carries TRBV5-1 and TRBJ2-1; 14 positions agree with TRBD2. The CDR3 length is 20 residues. CDR1 is SGHRS, CDR2 YFSETQ, per germline. V gave up 4 bases and J gave up 3 bases; unmatched junction bases: 15. The CDR3 DNA reads TGCGCCAGCAGCCTTCGGCCCTCTGGGACTAGCGGGGGACACTACAATGAGCAGTTCTTC. It is translated as CASSLRPSGTSGGHYNEQFF. The full variable domain, rest sourced from reference TRBV5-1 and TRBJ2-1, is KAGVTQTPRYLIKTRGQQVTLSCSPISGHRSVSWYQQTPGQGLQFLFEYFSETQRNKGNFPGRFSGRQFSNSRSEMNVSTLELGDSALYLCASSLRPSGTSGGHYNEQFFGPGTRLTVL.

The chain couples TRBV2 to TRBJ1-1; the match to TRBD1 covers 7 bases. The CDR3 sequence is 13 residues long. Germline V gene data show CDR1 as SNHLY and CDR2 as FYNNEI. V shed 3 bases and J 6 bases; nucleotides not matched to a gene: 4. CDR3 DNA sequence: TGTGCCAGCAGTGATCGGACAGGTGCTGAAGCTTTCTTT. This gives the protein CASSDRTGAEAFF.

The chain uses TRBV19 and TRBJ2-7; possible D gene TRBD1, 5 bases. CDR1 is LNHDA and CDR2 is SQIVND in the germline V gene (reference sequence). The CDR3 totals 14 residues. The V gene lost 5 bases and the J gene lost 2 bases, with 13 bases spanning the gap. The CDR3 loop reads CASSAGQGPYEQYF. The DNA for the CDR3 is TGTGCCAGTAGTGCCGGTCAGGGTCCCTACGAGCAGTACTTC.